Described below is a single T cell receptor beta chain sequence and its context. Its antigen is unknown. The data are from a study of blood T cells in healthy people across ages. Points from the study as a whole: Older individuals had lower TCR beta diversity per million T cells (the decline was roughly linear).

PCR was performed a second time for roughly 7 to 11 cycles using a sample-barcoded 5' primer and a J-beta primer mix. MiXCR was run by TCRdb on the 5' RACE reads, yielding one entry per CDR3 protein. The table includes 730,000 or so distinct CDR3 sequences, 35% to 50% detected once. Isolation of PBMCs gave at least 6 million cells per sample. CDR1 SGDLS and CDR2 YYNGEE come from the germline V gene. The CDR3 is 15 residues long. Trimming cost V 4 bases and J 4 bases; bases outside gene matches: 9. Sequenced material: blood. The chain recombines TRBV9 with TRBJ2-5; 8 bases align to TRBD2. This receptor was identified in an elderly man in good health. The CDR3 DNA reads as TGTGCCAGCAGCTTAACCGGGACTAGTCGAGAGACCCAGTACTTC. Translated: CASSLTGTSRETQYF.